The 7 T cell receptor beta chains below were found in one sample sequenced in a study of T cell responses to AZD1222 COVID-19 vaccine. TCRdb keeps only in-frame clones here, not all; method: immunoSEQ multiplex PCR. The sample consists of 150,000 to 200,000 clones, roughly 92% of them appearing once. The sample was peripheral blood, taken on day 0 of AZD1222 vaccination. The receptors were gathered from an adult in good health.

Only one count was recorded for this clone. The chain couples TRBV30 to TRBJ2-5, with 9 bases that match TRBD1. Germline V gene data show CDR1 as GTSNPN and CDR2 as SVGIG (reference sequence). V shed 3 bases and J 4 bases; nucleotides not matched to a gene: 6. This CDR3 spans 14 amino acids. CDR3 region: CAWSRNRGLETQYF. The CDR3 nucleotides are TGTGCCTGGAGCAGAAACAGGGGGCTAGAGACCCAGTACTTC.

This rearrangement joins TRBV6-2 or TRBV6-3 to TRBJ1-5; the D is unclear. This CDR3 is built from 14 residues. The V and J ends lost 0 bases and 5 bases respectively, with 8 bases between them. Germline V CDR1 and CDR2: MNHEY, SVGEGT. CDR3 region: CASSYSAQHQPQHF. The CDR3, as DNA: TGTGCCAGCAGTTACTCTGCACAGCATCAGCCCCAGCATTTT.

Note on this clone: The sample has other DNA sequences that encode this CDR3 too. The gene calls are TRBV11-2 and TRBJ2-5, with D tentatively TRBD2 (6 bases). CDR1 and CDR2 (germline): SGHAT, FQNNGV. The germline V and J ends were trimmed by 3 bases and 2 bases, with 13 bases remaining between them. The CDR3 has 15 amino acids. CDR3 nucleotides: TGTGCCAGCAGCTTGTCGGACGGGGGACAAGAGACCCAGTACTTC. It translates to CASSLSDGGQETQYF.

This rearrangement joins TRBV6-2 or TRBV6-3 to TRBJ1-2; D possibly corresponds to TRBD1 (6 bases). Trimming pared 1 base from V and 0 bases from J, leaving 6 bases between. The V gene's germline CDR1 is MNHEY and CDR2 SVGEGT. This CDR3 region has 14 residues. Written as DNA, the CDR3 is TGTGCCAGCAGTTACTACAGGGCTAACTATGGCTACACCTTC. Translation: CASSYYRANYGYTF.

This clone turned up a few times. The J gene is TRBJ1-5, the V gene TRBV7-2; 7 bases are a match to TRBD1. CDR3 size: 13 residues. Per the germline V gene, CDR1 is SGHTA and CDR2 is FQGNSA. V shed 3 bases and J 7 bases; nucleotides not matched to a gene: 3. CDR3 loop: CASSFDRAQPQHF. The CDR3, as DNA: TGTGCCAGCAGCTTTGACAGGGCGCAGCCCCAGCATTTT.

The chain carries TRBV5-8 and TRBJ2-7, with D tentatively TRBD1 (5 bases). Germline CDR1 SGHTS, CDR2 YDEGEE. The CDR3 contains 15 residues. The germline V and J ends were trimmed by 2 bases and 9 bases, with 21 bases remaining between them. CDR3: CASSLLDTLEITQYF. The CDR3 nucleotides are TGTGCCAGCAGCTTACTGGACACCCTAGAAATTACGCAGTACTTC. Based on the CDR3 plus reference TRBV5-8 and TRBJ2-7, the full variable domain is EAGVTQSPTHLIKTRGQQATLRCSPISGHTSVYWYQQALGLGLQFLLWYDEGEERNRGNFPPRFSGRQFPNYSSELNVNALELEDSALYLCASSLLDTLEITQYFGPGTRLTVT.

The chain uses TRBV18 and TRBJ2-3, with 7 positions matching TRBD2. The germline V gene encodes CDR1 KGHSH and CDR2 LQKENI. The length of the CDR3 is 16 residues. V lost 1 base to trimming and J lost 2 bases; unmatched junction nucleotides: 6. The CDR3 reads CASSPRRGDLTDTQYF. DNA of the CDR3: TGTGCCAGCTCACCACGCCGGGGGGACCTCACAGATACGCAGTATTTT.